The 2 T cell receptor beta chains below were found in one sample sequenced in a study of blood T cell repertoires in COVID-19. The assay was immunoSEQ multiplex PCR, and TCRdb's table has in-frame clones only and misses some. This table has 200,000 to 300,000 clones, 84% appearing once. The sample comprised peripheral blood. Receptor source: a woman between 40 and 55 years old who had recovered from COVID-19.

This clone was recorded once. V usage is TRBV7-2 and J usage is TRBJ2-5; 9 nucleotides line up with TRBD1. The V segment lost 5 bases and the J segment 0 bases; nucleotides outside the gene matches: 4. Germline CDR1 and CDR2: SGHTA and FQGNSA. CDR3 length: 15 residues. Here the CDR3 DNA reads TGTGCCAGCAGCCCGCGACAGGGGGACCAAGAGACCCAGTACTTC. It encodes CASSPRQGDQETQYF.

V gene TRBV10-3 combines with J gene TRBJ2-2; tentatively, D is TRBD1 (6 bases). The V end lost 3 bases, the J end lost 5 bases, and 16 bases lay between the germline ends. Germline V lookup: CDR1 ENHRY, CDR2 SYGVKD. The CDR3 extends over 16 amino acids. CDR3: CAISDDQGSGTGELFF. The CDR3 DNA sequence: TGTGCCATCAGTGATGACCAGGGGTCGGGGACCGGGGAGCTGTTTTTT.